The 10 T cell receptor beta chains in this list originate from one sample, sequenced in a study of cytomegalovirus exposure and HLA in healthy donors. The study ran its PCR with 60 Vbeta and 13 Jbeta primers. Profiled with immunoSEQ multiplex PCR; TCRdb holds only in-frame clones, not every one. The sample comprises some 110,000 clones, about 80% of which are singletons, and roughly 3% rests with the top ten. The specimen was PBMCs. The receptors shown here come from a woman aged 18-30 years in good health and CMV-seropositive.

The rearrangement joins TRBV5-1 to TRBJ2-3; the match to TRBD2 covers 12 bases. The V gene's germline CDR1 is SGHRS and CDR2 YFSETQ. The CDR3 totals 16 residues. V dropped 6 bases and J dropped 5; count of bases not matched to a gene: 10. The CDR3 spells CASTSGLAGGQDTQYF. The DNA of the CDR3 is TGCGCCAGCACCTCGGGTCTAGCGGGAGGGCAAGATACGCAGTATTTT.

The chain carries TRBV7-2 and TRBJ2-5; a possible D gene is TRBD1 (6 bases). The V end was cut by 1 base, the J end by 2 bases, with 11 bases between. This CDR3 is 15 amino acids long. The germline V gene encodes CDR1 SGHTA and CDR2 FQGNSA. The chain's CDR3 is CASSLGDTRQETQYF. DNA of the CDR3: TGTGCCAGCAGCTTAGGGGACACAAGACAAGAGACCCAGTACTTC.

V gene TRBV19 combines with J gene TRBJ1-4, with 7 nucleotides matching TRBD1. Germline CDR1 LNHDA, CDR2 SQIVND (reference sequence). The CDR3 extends over 14 amino acids. Trimming cost V 1 base and J 8 bases; bases outside gene matches: 4. The CDR3 protein is CASSIGDSGEKLFF. CDR3 DNA: TGTGCCAGTAGTATAGGGGACAGCGGGGAAAAACTGTTTTTT.

The J gene is TRBJ1-5, the V gene TRBV5-4; a weak D match, TRBD1 (5 bases). The V gene lost 3 bases and the J gene lost 1 base, with 17 bases spanning the gap. Germline V gene lookup returns CDR1 SGHNT and CDR2 YYREEE (reference sequence). The CDR3 extends over 17 amino acids. The CDR3 sequence: CASSWGGGSRSNQPQHF. The CDR3 DNA follows: TGTGCCAGCAGCTGGGGGGGAGGCAGTCGGAGCAATCAGCCCCAGCATTTT.

CDR3 sequence: CASSAGLAGGHQETQYF. The CDR3 region has the DNA TGTGCCAGCAGCGCGGGACTAGCGGGAGGGCACCAAGAGACCCAGTACTTC. The V call is TRBV14, the J call TRBJ2-5; 16 nucleotides match TRBD2. V shed 5 bases and J 0 bases; nucleotides not matched to a gene: 3. The CDR3 contains 17 residues. Germline loops: CDR1 SGHDN, CDR2 FVKESK.

The chain has TRBV30 and TRBJ2-5; 9 nucleotides align to TRBD1. The junction had 6 bases not matched to a gene; V was cut back by 8 bases and J by 5 bases. CDR1 and CDR2 from the germline V gene are GTSNPN and SVGIG (reference sequence). The CDR3 sequence is 12 residues long. CDR3 protein: CAGDRGGETQYF. The CDR3 bases are TGTGCCGGAGACAGGGGGGGGGAGACCCAGTACTTC.

The chain has TRBV11-3 and TRBJ1-3, with no clear D. Germline CDR1 SGHNT, CDR2 YENEEA. V shed 4 bases and J shed 0 bases, with 10 bases lying between them. The CDR3 spans 15 residues. The chain's CDR3 is CASSSGSSSGNTIYF. The CDR3 DNA reads TGTGCCAGCAGCTCCGGGTCGAGCTCTGGAAACACCATATATTTT.

The chain employs TRBV19 and TRBJ2-1; tentative D call: TRBD2 (5 bases). V was clipped by 1 base and J by 2 bases, with 12 bases between them. Per germline, CDR1 LNHDA and CDR2 SQIVND (reference sequence). This CDR3 has 16 residues. CDR3 sequence: CASSIGQTGAYNEQFF. The CDR3 DNA reads as TGTGCCAGTAGTATAGGCCAGACCGGGGCCTACAATGAGCAGTTCTTC.

The chain is built from TRBV5-1 and TRBJ2-3, with D hard to call. This CDR3 comprises 14 residues. Germline CDR1 SGHRS, CDR2 YFSETQ. Trimming took 0 bases from V and 4 from J, leaving 9 bases between them. Written as DNA, the CDR3 is TGCGCCAGCAGCTTGGCCGAAACATCAGATACGCAGTATTTT. Translating it yields CASSLAETSDTQYF.

This rearrangement joins TRBV28 to TRBJ2-2; D gene uncertain. Trimming pared 0 bases from V and 0 bases from J, leaving 8 bases between. CDR3 length equals 16 residues. From germline, CDR1 is MDHEN and CDR2 SYDVKM. CDR3 bases: TGTGCCAGCAGTTTATGGCGTCGGGCGAACACCGGGGAGCTGTTTTTT. Its translation is CASSLWRRANTGELFF.